This T cell receptor (beta chain) was recorded in a study of blood T cell repertoires in COVID-19. Turning to the study itself: Samples representing acute and convalescent COVID-19 were sourced from the United States, Italy and Spain. PBMCs, B-cell-depleted T cells, or T cells provided the cDNA or gDNA that made up the material.

The V and J ends lost 4 bases and 8 bases, in that order; junction bases with no gene match: 15. Germline V gene sequence: CDR1 SGHRS, CDR2 YFSETQ. The CDR3 runs 17 residues. Per the authors' pipeline: Nucleated cell counts were estimated from reference gene primer amplification. Only in-frame clones appear in the TCRdb table, and some are missing; sequencing was by immunoSEQ multiplex PCR. That table gives V, J and clone size, and the DNA gave D and trimming. The sample yields about 68,000 clones, 80% to 90% seen once. Sequenced input: peripheral blood. This clonotype was obtained from a middle-aged man with acute or convalescent COVID-19. The rearrangement joins TRBV5-1 to TRBJ2-1; 10 nucleotides agree with TRBD2. This chain's CDR3 is CASSRGPTAGGPDEQFF. In DNA, the CDR3 is TGCGCCAGCAGCCGCGGGCCCACAGCGGGAGGGCCAGATGAGCAGTTCTTC.